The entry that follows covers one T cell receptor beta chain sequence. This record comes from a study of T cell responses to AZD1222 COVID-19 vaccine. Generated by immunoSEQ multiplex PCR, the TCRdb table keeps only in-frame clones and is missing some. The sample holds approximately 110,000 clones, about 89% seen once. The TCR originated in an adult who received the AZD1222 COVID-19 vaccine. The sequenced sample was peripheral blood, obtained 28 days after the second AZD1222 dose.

The CDR3 loop reads CASIISGFYGYTF. The CDR3 coding sequence is TGTGCCAGCATAATAAGTGGGTTCTATGGCTACACCTTC. The chain employs TRBV2 and TRBJ1-2, with D hard to call. This CDR3 has 13 residues. Trimming cost V 7 bases and J 4 bases, with 13 bases left between them. Germline loops: CDR1 SNHLY, CDR2 FYNNEI.